The entry below describes one T cell receptor (beta chain). No antigen is known for it. CDR3 length equals 14 residues. V lost 3 bases to trimming and J lost 2 bases, with 12 bases between them. The germline V gene has CDR1 SQVTM and CDR2 ANQGSEA. The data were obtained in a study of OX40 agonist ivuxolimab in advanced cancers. As for the study in general: Patients were dosed with the agonistic anti-OX40 (CD134) antibody ivuxolimab. Participants, approximately 81% male, averaged roughly 59 years of age, ranging from roughly 23 to 90.

Study observations and caveats: The specificity for antigen of the expanded peripheral T cells was not determined. Normalized T-cell clonal expansion was also low in some nonresponders.

Produced via immunoSEQ multiplex PCR; TCRdb's table is partial and in-frame only. The sample records approximately 82,000 clones, approximately 95% being singletons. The receptor's source is an adult with an advanced solid tumor such as melanoma, head and neck, liver or kidney cancer. Sequenced here: CD4+ or CD8+ T cells sorted from blood, sampled in a trial of the OX40 agonist ivuxolimab. This chain uses TRBV29-1 with TRBJ2-3; D may be TRBD2 (5 bases). The CDR3 DNA reads as TGCAGCGTTGACGGGGTAGTGGACACAGATACGCAGTATTTT. Its translation: CSVDGVVDTDTQYF.